The 22 T cell receptor beta chains below all came from one sample that was sequenced in a study of T cell changes during pregnancy in multiple sclerosis. Libraries were prepared by immunoSEQ multiplex PCR; TCRdb keeps only in-frame clonotypes and omits some of them. The table includes some 80,000 clones, 92% detected once. This specimen consisted of peripheral blood, obtained before pregnancy. These receptors were collected from a female donor with multiple sclerosis, enrolled in a pregnancy study.

The CDR3 DNA sequence: TGTGCCAGCAGCAAATATAGACACCATAGAGACTATGGCTACACCTTC. Its protein is CASSKYRHHRDYGYTF. This chain joins TRBV21-1 and TRBJ1-2; TRBD1 was called by the table and not checked on the DNA. TRBV21-1 corresponds to a pseudogene. The CDR3 length is 16 residues.

The chain employs TRBV5-4 and TRBJ2-5; 8 bases line up with TRBD2. Trimming at V came to 0 bases and at J to 5 bases, leaving 6 bases not matched to a gene. The CDR3 length is 15 residues. Germline V gene sequence: CDR1 SGHNT, CDR2 YYREEE (reference sequence). Written as DNA, the CDR3 is TGTGCCAGCAGCTTGGGTAGCGGGGTAGGGGAGACCCAGTACTTC. Protein product: CASSLGSGVGETQYF.

V is TRBV4-1 and J is TRBJ1-2; D might be TRBD1 (5 bases). The CDR3 has 17 amino acids. Germline V gives CDR1 MGHRA, CDR2 YSYEKL. Trimming took off 4 bases at V and 4 bases at J, with 22 bases between the two ends. The CDR3 DNA is TGCGCCAGCAGCCCAGCCTTTGCGGGACGGATGCGCTATGGCTACACCTTC. Translated: CASSPAFAGRMRYGYTF.

This sequence joins TRBV29-1 and TRBJ2-3, with D tentatively TRBD2 (5 bases). This CDR3 contains 13 residues. The V end was cut by 3 bases, the J end by 2 bases, with 9 bases between. From germline, CDR1 is SQVTM and CDR2 ANQGSEA. DNA of the CDR3: TGCAGCGTTGAGAGTCGGGACACAGATACGCAGTATTTT. It translates to CSVESRDTDTQYF.

The rearrangement joins TRBV4-1 to TRBJ1-5; 12 bases line up with TRBD1. The CDR3 spans 16 residues. Germline CDR1 and CDR2: MGHRA and YSYEKL. The V and J ends lost 1 base and 6 bases, in that order; junction bases with no gene match: 4. The CDR3 reads CASSQGQGQGAQPQHF. The CDR3 region has the DNA TGCGCCAGCAGCCAAGGCCAGGGACAGGGGGCTCAGCCCCAGCATTTT.

The chain has TRBV7-2 and TRBJ2-3; D is perhaps TRBD2 (5 bases). There are 15 residues in the CDR3. Looked up from germline, CDR1 is SGHTA and CDR2 is FQGNSA. The V end was cut by 3 bases, the J end by 2 bases, with 12 bases between. The CDR3 DNA reads as TGTGCCAGCAGCTTTGACGGGGATCTCACAGATACGCAGTATTTT. It encodes CASSFDGDLTDTQYF.

The genes are TRBV7-9 and TRBJ2-7, with 9 nucleotides matching TRBD1. The CDR3 has 16 amino acids. V trimming: 9 bases; J trimming: 5 bases; junction bases outside the gene matches: 17. CDR1 is SEHNR and CDR2 is FQNEAQ in the germline V gene (reference sequence). CDR3 loop: CASKTFSGTGKDEQYF. Written as DNA, the CDR3 is TGTGCCAGTAAGACTTTCAGCGGGACAGGGAAGGACGAGCAGTACTTC.

V usage is TRBV4-2 and J usage is TRBJ2-6; the D gene is possibly TRBD1 (5 bases). Germline V CDR1 and CDR2: LGHNA, YNFKEQ. The CDR3 consists of 16 residues. Trimming removed 2 bases at V and 0 bases at J, with 8 bases between. The CDR3: CASSQNRISGANVLTF. DNA of the CDR3: TGTGCCAGCAGCCAAAACAGGATCTCTGGGGCCAACGTCCTGACTTTC.

This clone was found once. The rearrangement links TRBV5-1 to TRBJ1-6; possible D gene TRBD1, 6 bases. Trimming cost V 4 bases and J 0 bases, with 11 bases left between them. Germline CDR1 reads SGHRS; CDR2 reads YFSETQ. This CDR3 contains 16 residues. CDR3 amino acids: CASSPDRSSYNSPLHF. The CDR3, as DNA: TGCGCCAGCAGCCCCGACAGGAGCTCCTATAATTCACCCCTCCACTTT.

The chain recombines TRBV4-1 with TRBJ1-5; TRBD1 matches at 8 bases. CDR1 and CDR2 (germline): MGHRA, YSYEKL. This CDR3 contains 16 residues. V lost 1 base to trimming and J lost 4 bases; unmatched junction nucleotides: 6. DNA of the CDR3: TGCGCCAGCAGCCAAGGATGGACAGGGCGGAATCAGCCCCAGCATTTT. Translated: CASSQGWTGRNQPQHF.

This chain links TRBV11-2 with TRBJ2-7; the match to TRBD1 covers 10 bases. This CDR3 has 15 amino acids. CDR1 SGHAT and CDR2 FQNNGV come from the germline V gene. The junction had 10 bases not matched to a gene; V was cut back by 5 bases and J by 6 bases. CDR3 sequence: CASSVDRGRLREQYF. DNA for the CDR3: TGTGCCAGCAGCGTCGACAGGGGGCGTCTGCGCGAGCAGTACTTC.

The V gene is TRBV7-8, the J gene TRBJ1-4; 7 bases are a match to TRBD1. V lost 3 bases to trimming and J lost 8 bases; unmatched junction nucleotides: 6. The CDR3 totals 14 residues. Germline-derived CDR1 and CDR2 are SGHVS and FQNEAQ. CDR3 sequence reads: CASSLTGSEEKLFF. The CDR3 DNA sequence: TGTGCCAGCAGCTTGACAGGGAGCGAGGAAAAACTGTTTTTT.

V is TRBV7-6 and J is TRBJ2-7; TRBD2 matches at 14 bases. The CDR3 has 17 amino acids. Germline CDR1 reads SGHVS; CDR2 reads FNYEAQ. V gave up 4 bases and J gave up 2 bases; unmatched junction bases: 7. The CDR3 sequence: CASSSTSGGVPPYEQYF. CDR3 nucleotide sequence: TGTGCCAGCAGCTCGACTAGCGGGGGGGTACCCCCCTACGAGCAGTACTTC.

The V gene is TRBV7-2, the J gene TRBJ1-3, with TRBD1 matching 7 bases. The ends lost 2 bases at V and 6 bases at J; junction bases unmatched: 4. CDR1 and CDR2 from the germline V gene are SGHTA and FQGNSA. The CDR3 has 14 residues. CDR3 nucleotides: TGTGCCAGCAGCTTATGGACAGGACCAAACACCATATATTTT. Translation: CASSLWTGPNTIYF.

This chain joins TRBV5-6 and TRBJ1-5; 9 nucleotides align to TRBD1. With 2 bases clipped from V and 0 bases from J, the junction kept 9 bases outside the gene matches. The CDR3 totals 18 residues. From germline, CDR1 is SGHDT and CDR2 YYEEEE. The DNA of the CDR3 is TGTGCCAGCAGCTTCTTCATCGGGACAGGGAATAGCAATCAGCCCCAGCATTTT. Its translation: CASSFFIGTGNSNQPQHF. The complete variable domain, with remaining parts taken from reference TRBV5-6 and TRBJ1-5, reads DAGVTQSPTHLIKTRGQQVTLRCSPKSGHDTVSWYQQALGQGPQFIFQYYEEEERQRGNFPDRFSGHQFPNYSSELNVNALLLGDSALYLCASSFFIGTGNSNQPQHFGDGTRLSIL.

The chain uses TRBV27 and TRBJ1-2, with D maybe TRBD1 (5 bases). Germline CDR1 is MNHEY and CDR2 is SMNVEV (reference sequence). Trimming stripped 8 bases from V and 7 bases from J, with 20 bases between. This CDR3 region has 14 residues. Here the CDR3 reads CASQPERGYGGYTF. The CDR3 coding sequence is TGTGCCAGCCAACCCGAGCGGGGGTACGGTGGCTACACCTTC.

V and J are TRBV30 and TRBJ1-3; a weak D match, TRBD1 (6 bases). Trimming took off 7 bases at V and 0 bases at J, with 10 bases between the two ends. The CDR3 consists of 13 residues. The germline V gene encodes CDR1 GTSNPN and CDR2 SVGIG (reference sequence). The CDR3 DNA sequence: TGTGCCTCGGACAGTTACTCTGGAAACACCATATATTTT. Protein: CASDSYSGNTIYF.

The rearrangement joins TRBV30 to TRBJ2-3, with D possibly being TRBD1 (6 bases). Per germline, CDR1 GTSNPN and CDR2 SVGIG (reference sequence). Trimming stripped 1 base from V and 6 bases from J, with 14 bases between. CDR3 length equals 14 residues. CDR3 nucleotides: TGTGCCTGGAGTGCCAGGGGCAGGAGGGATACGCAGTATTTT. This codes for CAWSARGRRDTQYF.

The V call is TRBV27, the J call TRBJ1-2; the match to TRBD1 covers 10 bases. Germline V gene sequence: CDR1 MNHEY, CDR2 SMNVEV (reference sequence). Losses at the gene ends were 6 bases for V and 13 bases for J; bases not matched to a gene: 11. This CDR3 contains 13 residues. Here the CDR3 reads CASSPDRGRRPTF. The CDR3 DNA sequence: TGTGCCAGCAGCCCCGACAGGGGGCGAAGGCCCACCTTC.

The gene calls are TRBV18 and TRBJ1-2; weak D call: TRBD1 (6 bases). The length of the CDR3 is 18 residues. Germline lookup yields CDR1 KGHSH and CDR2 LQKENI. V was cut by 3 bases and J by 4 bases, with 24 bases left in between. The CDR3 region is CASSPRPSPKGGVYGYTF. The CDR3 nucleotides are TGTGCCAGCTCACCCCGTCCAAGCCCCAAGGGGGGGGTCTATGGCTACACCTTC.

The chain carries TRBV5-1 and TRBJ1-2; no firm D call. Germline V gene lookup returns CDR1 SGHRS and CDR2 YFSETQ. V was cut by 0 bases and J by 8 bases, with 17 bases left in between. CDR3 size: 15 residues. The CDR3 DNA follows: TGCGCCAGCAGCTTGGCCGACGTTCCAGAGGGAGGCTACACCTTC. Residues: CASSLADVPEGGYTF.

In this sample, this clone turned up a few times. The chain has TRBV6-5 and TRBJ1-2, with TRBD1 as a possible D gene (6 bases). Germline V gene sequence: CDR1 MNHEY, CDR2 SVGAGI. The V end was cut by 6 bases, the J end by 7 bases, with 15 bases between. The CDR3 covers 13 residues. The chain's CDR3 is CASSQKQGRGYTF. CDR3 nucleotides: TGTGCCAGCAGCCAAAAACAGGGTCGTGGCTACACCTTC.